This T cell receptor (beta chain) was found in a study of beta chain features in type 1 diabetes. The CDR3 covers 14 residues. Concerning this clone: Its antigen is undetermined.

General study points: All four CD4+ subsets from Type 1 diabetes patients carried moderately but significantly shorter TCRB CDR3s.

All of the isolated RNA was reverse transcribed, so expressed TCRB transcripts were sequenced. Sequencing was performed with immunoSEQ multiplex PCR; in TCRdb, only in-frame clones are kept and a portion is missing. Found here are about 240,000 clones, about 15% of them singletons; the top ten hold about 0.018%. This clonotype was obtained from a man younger than 45 with type 1 diabetes. The rearrangement joins TRBV21-1 to TRBJ1-5. TRBV21-1 is a pseudogene locus. Specimen: naive CD4+ T cells from blood. The CDR3 loop reads CASSKVVGRQPQHF. For the CDR3, the DNA is TGTGCCAGCAGCAAAGTGGTGGGGAGACAGCCCCAGCATTTT.